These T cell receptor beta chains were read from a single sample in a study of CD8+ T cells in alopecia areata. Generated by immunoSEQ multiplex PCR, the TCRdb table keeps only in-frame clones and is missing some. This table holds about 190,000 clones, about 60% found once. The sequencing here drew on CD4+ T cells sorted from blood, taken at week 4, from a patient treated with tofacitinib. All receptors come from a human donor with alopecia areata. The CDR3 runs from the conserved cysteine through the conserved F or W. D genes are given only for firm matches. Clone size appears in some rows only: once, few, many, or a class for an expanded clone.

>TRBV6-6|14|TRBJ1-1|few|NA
CASKERGDLFSAFF
TGTGCCAGCAAAGAACGGGGAGATCTATTTTCGGCTTTCTTT
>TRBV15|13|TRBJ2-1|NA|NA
CATSASGYNEQFF
TGTGCCACTTCTGCTTCAGGGTACAATGAGCAGTTCTTC
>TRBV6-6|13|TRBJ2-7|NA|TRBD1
CASTTGTSYEQYF
TGTGCCAGCACGACAGGGACCTCCTACGAGCAGTACTTC
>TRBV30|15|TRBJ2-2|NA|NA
CAWNTGFSNTGELFF
TGTGCCTGGAATACAGGGTTTTCGAACACCGGGGAGCTGTTTTTT
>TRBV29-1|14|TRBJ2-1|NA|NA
CSVEDRASKNEQFF
TGCAGCGTTGAAGATCGGGCCTCAAAGAATGAGCAGTTCTTC
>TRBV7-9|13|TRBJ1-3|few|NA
CASSSHPGNTIYF
TGTGCCAGCAGCTCCCACCCGGGAAACACCATATATTTT
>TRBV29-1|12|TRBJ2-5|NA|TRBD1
CSAGQPGETQYF
TGCAGCGCGGGACAGCCCGGGGAGACCCAGTACTTC
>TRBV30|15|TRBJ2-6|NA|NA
CAWSREGSGANVLTF
TGTGCCTGGAGCAGGGAAGGCTCTGGGGCCAACGTCCTGACTTTC
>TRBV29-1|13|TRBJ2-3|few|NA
CSVEGVEHRYAVF
TGCAGCGTTGAAGGAGTAGAGCACAGATACGCAGTTTTT
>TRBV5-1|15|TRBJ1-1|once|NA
CASSPSPGENTEAFF
TGCGCCAGCAGCCCATCCCCCGGGGAGAACACTGAAGCTTTCTTT
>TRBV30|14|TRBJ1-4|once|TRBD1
CAWSGDSFGEKLFF
TGTGCCTGGAGCGGGGACAGCTTTGGAGAAAAACTGTTTTTT
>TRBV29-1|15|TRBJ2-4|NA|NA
CSASLLGLAKNIQYF
TGCAGCGCCTCTTTATTGGGGCTAGCCAAAAACATTCAGTACTTC
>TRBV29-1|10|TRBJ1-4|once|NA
CSVRDEKLFF
TGCAGCGTTAGAGATGAAAAACTGTTTTTT
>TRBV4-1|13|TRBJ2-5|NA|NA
CASSQGLQETQYF
TGCGCCAGCAGCCAAGGCCTGCAAGAGACCCAGTACTTC
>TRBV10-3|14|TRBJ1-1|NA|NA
CAISREVGNTEAFF
TGTGCCATCAGTAGGGAGGTCGGGAACACTGAAGCTTTCTTT
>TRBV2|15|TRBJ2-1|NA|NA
CASSELVSSYNEQFF
TGTGCCAGCAGTGAACTAGTAAGCTCCTACAATGAGCAGTTCTTC
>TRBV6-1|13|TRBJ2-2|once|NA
CAISESSGRLLFF
TGTGCCATCAGTGAATCCAGCGGGCGCTTGCTGTTTTTT
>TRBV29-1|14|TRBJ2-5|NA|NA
CSVVLSKRQETQYF
TGCAGCGTTGTGCTTTCCAAGAGGCAAGAGACCCAGTACTTC
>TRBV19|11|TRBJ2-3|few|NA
CASSALDTQYF
TGTGCCAGTTCAGCTCTGGATACGCAGTATTTT
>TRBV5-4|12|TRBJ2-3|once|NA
CASSFGVNPQYF
TGTGCCAGCAGCTTCGGGGTAAACCCGCAGTATTTT
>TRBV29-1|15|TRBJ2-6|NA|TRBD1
CSVGDSHSGANVLTF
TGCAGCGTGGGGGACAGCCACTCTGGGGCCAACGTCCTGACTTTC
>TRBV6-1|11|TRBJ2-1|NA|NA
CATSPYNEQFF
TGTGCCACTTCCCCCTACAATGAGCAGTTCTTC
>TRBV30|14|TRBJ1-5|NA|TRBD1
CAWSLQGDGQPQRF
TGTGCCTGGAGCTTACAGGGGGACGGTCAGCCCCAGCGTTTT
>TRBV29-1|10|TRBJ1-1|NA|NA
CSVHPTEAFF
TGCAGCGTACACCCTACTGAAGCTTTCTTT
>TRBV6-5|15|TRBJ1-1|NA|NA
CASRNLQGMNTEAFF
TGTGCCAGCAGAAACTTACAGGGAATGAACACTGAAGCTTTCTTT
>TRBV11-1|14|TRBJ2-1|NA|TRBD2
CASSQGLASDEQFF
TGTGCCAGCAGTCAAGGACTAGCGAGCGATGAGCAGTTCTTC
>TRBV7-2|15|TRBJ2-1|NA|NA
CASSLQGNMDNEQFF
TGTGCCAGCAGCTTACAGGGAAATATGGACAATGAGCAGTTCTTC
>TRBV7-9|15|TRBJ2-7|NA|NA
CASSLVPASSYEQYF
TGTGCCAGCAGCTTAGTCCCCGCGAGCTCCTACGAGCAGTACTTC